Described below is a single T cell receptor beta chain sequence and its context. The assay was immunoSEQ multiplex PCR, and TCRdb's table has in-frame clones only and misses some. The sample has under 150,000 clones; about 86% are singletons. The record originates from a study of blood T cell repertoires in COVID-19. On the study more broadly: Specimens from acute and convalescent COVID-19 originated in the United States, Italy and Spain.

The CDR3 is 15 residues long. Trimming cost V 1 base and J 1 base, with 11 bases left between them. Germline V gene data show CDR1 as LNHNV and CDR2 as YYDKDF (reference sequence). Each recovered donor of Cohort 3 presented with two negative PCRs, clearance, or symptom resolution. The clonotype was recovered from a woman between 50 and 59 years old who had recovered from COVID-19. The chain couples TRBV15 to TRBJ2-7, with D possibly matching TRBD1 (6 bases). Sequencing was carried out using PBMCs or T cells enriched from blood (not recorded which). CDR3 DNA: TGTGCCACCAGCAGAGGGAGGACAGAGTCCTACGAGCAGTACTTC. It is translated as CATSRGRTESYEQYF. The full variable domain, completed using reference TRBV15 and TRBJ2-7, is DAMVIQNPRYQVTQFGKPVTLSCSQTLNHNVMYWYQQKSSQAPKLLFHYYDKDFNNEADTPDNFQSRRPNTSFCFLDIRSPGLGDTAMYLCATSRGRTESYEQYFGPGTRLTVT.